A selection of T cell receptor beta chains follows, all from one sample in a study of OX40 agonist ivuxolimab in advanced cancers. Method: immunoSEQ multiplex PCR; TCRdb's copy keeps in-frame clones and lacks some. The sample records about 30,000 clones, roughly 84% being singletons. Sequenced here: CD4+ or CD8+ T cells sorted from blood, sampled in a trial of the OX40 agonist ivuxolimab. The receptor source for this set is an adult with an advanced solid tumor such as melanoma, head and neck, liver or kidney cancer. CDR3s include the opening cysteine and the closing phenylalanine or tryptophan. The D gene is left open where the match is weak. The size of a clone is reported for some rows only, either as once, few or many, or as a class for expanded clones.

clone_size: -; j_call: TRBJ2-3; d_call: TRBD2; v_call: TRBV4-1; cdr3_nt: TGCGCCAGCAGCCAAGACGCGGGACTAGAGGTGCCTGATACGCAGTATTTT; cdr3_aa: CASSQDAGLEVPDTQYF
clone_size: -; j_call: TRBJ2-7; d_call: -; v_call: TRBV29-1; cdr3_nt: TGCAGCGTTGAAGGGGAACAGGGCTACGAGCAGTACTTC; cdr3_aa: CSVEGEQGYEQYF
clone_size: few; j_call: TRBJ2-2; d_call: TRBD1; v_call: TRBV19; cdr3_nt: TGTGCCAGTAGCGGACAGGGGAACACCGGGGAGCTGTTTTTT; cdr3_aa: CASSGQGNTGELFF
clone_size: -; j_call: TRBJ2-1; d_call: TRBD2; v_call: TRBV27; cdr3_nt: TGTGCCAGCAGTCCCGGGACTAGCGCCGACAATGAGCAGTTCTTC; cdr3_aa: CASSPGTSADNEQFF
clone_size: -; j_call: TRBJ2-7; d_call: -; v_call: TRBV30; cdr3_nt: TGTGCCTGGTGCCGGGACACAAACTCCTACGAGCAGTACTTC; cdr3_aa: CAWCRDTNSYEQYF
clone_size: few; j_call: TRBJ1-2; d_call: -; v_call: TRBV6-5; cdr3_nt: TGTGCCAGCAGTTACTCGATGCACCGTGGCGATGGCTACACCTTC; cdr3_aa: CASSYSMHRGDGYTF
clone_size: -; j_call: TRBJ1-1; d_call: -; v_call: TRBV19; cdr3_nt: TGTGCCAGTACTCCCACCGGGGCCGAAGCTTTCTTT; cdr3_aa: CASTPTGAEAFF
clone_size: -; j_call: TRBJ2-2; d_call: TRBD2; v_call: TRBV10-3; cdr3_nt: TGTGCCATGAATTCCCGGGGGGACACCGGGGAGCTGTTTTTT; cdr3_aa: CAMNSRGDTGELFF
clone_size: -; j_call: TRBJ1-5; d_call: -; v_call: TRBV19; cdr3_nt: TGTGCCAGTAGTATTTTAGGGAGGGGCAATCAGCCCCAGCATTTT; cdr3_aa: CASSILGRGNQPQHF
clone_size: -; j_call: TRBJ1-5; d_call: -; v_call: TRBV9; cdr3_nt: TGTGCCAGCAGCGTGGGTAGCAATCAGCCCCAGCATTTT; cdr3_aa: CASSVGSNQPQHF
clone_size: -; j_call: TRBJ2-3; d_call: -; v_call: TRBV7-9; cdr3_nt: TGTGCCAGCAGCTTAGCGTCGTCAGGGCTCACAGATACGCAGTATTTT; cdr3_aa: CASSLASSGLTDTQYF
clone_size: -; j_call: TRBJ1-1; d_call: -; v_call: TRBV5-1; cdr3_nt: TGCGCCAGCAGCTCGGAGGGGACGAACACTGAAGCTTTCTTT; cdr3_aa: CASSSEGTNTEAFF
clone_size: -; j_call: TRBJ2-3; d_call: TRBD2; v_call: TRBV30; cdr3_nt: TGTGCCTGGAGTGTGGCGGGGGGGACAGATACGCAGTATTTT; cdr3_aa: CAWSVAGGTDTQYF
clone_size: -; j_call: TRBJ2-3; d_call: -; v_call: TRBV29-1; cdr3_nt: TGCAGCGTTGAACCGGGACTCTACCGGACAGATACGCAGTATTTT; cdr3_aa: CSVEPGLYRTDTQYF
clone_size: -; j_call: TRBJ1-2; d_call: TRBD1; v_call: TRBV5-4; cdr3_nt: TGTGCCAGCAGCGAGAGTCAGACAGGGGGCGTCTATGGCTACACCTTC; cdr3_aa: CASSESQTGGVYGYTF
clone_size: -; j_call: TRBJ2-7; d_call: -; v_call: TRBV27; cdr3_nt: TGTGCCAGCAGTAGCAAGGGGAGGCAGGGAGGAAACGAGCAGTACTTC; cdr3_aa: CASSSKGRQGGNEQYF
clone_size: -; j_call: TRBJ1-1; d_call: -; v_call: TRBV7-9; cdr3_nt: TGTGCCAGCAGCTTAGCTTCTCGGGCTTCAGGTTCAAACACTGAAGCTTTCTTT; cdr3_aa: CASSLASRASGSNTEAFF
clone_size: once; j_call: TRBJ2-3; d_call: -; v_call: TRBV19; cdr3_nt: TGTGCCAGTAGTATTTCGGCTAGAGCAGATACGCAGTATTTT; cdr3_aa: CASSISARADTQYF
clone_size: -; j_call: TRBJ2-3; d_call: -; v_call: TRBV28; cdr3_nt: TGTGCCAGCAGTTTACCTCTAGGGGATACGCAGTATTTT; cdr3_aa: CASSLPLGDTQYF
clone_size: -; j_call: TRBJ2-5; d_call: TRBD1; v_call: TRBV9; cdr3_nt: TGTGCCAGCAGCCCCGGGCGACAGGGGGGGGAGACCCAGTACTTC; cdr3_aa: CASSPGRQGGETQYF
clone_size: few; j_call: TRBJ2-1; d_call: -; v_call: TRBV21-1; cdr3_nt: TGTGCCAGCAGCAAAGGGACTAGCGGGAGTTCCCACAATGAGCAGTTCTTC; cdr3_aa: CASSKGTSGSSHNEQFF
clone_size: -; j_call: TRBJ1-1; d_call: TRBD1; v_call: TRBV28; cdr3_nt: TGTGCCAGCATAAAGACAGGGGGCTACACTGAAGCTTTCTTT; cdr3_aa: CASIKTGGYTEAFF
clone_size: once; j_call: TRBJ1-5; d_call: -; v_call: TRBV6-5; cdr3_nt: TGTGCCAGCAGCTCAAGAATGGGGGCGGGTCAGCCCCAGCATTTT; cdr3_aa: CASSSRMGAGQPQHF